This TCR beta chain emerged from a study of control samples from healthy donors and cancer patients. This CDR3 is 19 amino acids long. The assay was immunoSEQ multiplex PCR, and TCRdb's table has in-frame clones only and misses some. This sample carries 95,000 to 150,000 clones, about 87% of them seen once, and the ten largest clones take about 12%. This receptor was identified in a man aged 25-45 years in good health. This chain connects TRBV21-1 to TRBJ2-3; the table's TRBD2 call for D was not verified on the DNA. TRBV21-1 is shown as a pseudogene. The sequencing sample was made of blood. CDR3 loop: CASSKSSSLAARPRDTQYF. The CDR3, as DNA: TGTGCCAGCAGCAAGTCCTCCTCCCTAGCGGCGAGACCCAGGGATACGCAGTATTTT.